The 19 T cell receptor beta chains in this list originate from one sample, sequenced in a study of cytomegalovirus exposure and HLA in healthy donors. The primer mix had 60 Vbeta and 13 Jbeta primers. TCRdb's copy holds only in-frame clones and misses some; the assay was immunoSEQ multiplex PCR. The table shows about 300,000 clones, with 86% occurring only once. Material for sequencing was PBMCs. The receptors here all came from a man aged 35 to 55 in good health and CMV-seropositive.

The CDR3 is CASSQDMKGNTPAYF. The CDR3 coding sequence is TGCGCCAGCAGCCAAGATATGAAGGGGAATACACCCGCGTACTTC. The J gene is TRBJ2-7, the V gene TRBV4-3; D is perhaps TRBD1 (5 bases). From germline, CDR1 is LGHNA and CDR2 YSLEER. The CDR3 has 15 residues. The V end was cut by 0 bases, the J end by 12 bases, with 21 bases between.

This clone was observed a single time. CDR3 sequence: CASSDGNSYEQYF. DNA for the CDR3: TGTGCCAGCAGTGACGGGAACTCCTACGAGCAGTACTTC. The chain is built from TRBV28 and TRBJ2-7; a weak D match, TRBD2 (5 bases). CDR3 length equals 13 residues. The V end lost 5 bases, the J end lost 0 bases, and 8 bases lay between the germline ends. Germline values: CDR1 MDHEN, CDR2 SYDVKM.

The chain combines TRBV6-1 with TRBJ2-1; TRBD2 might be the D (5 bases). The germline V gene encodes CDR1 MNHNS and CDR2 SASEGT. The ends were cut back, 5 bases at V and 10 bases at J, with 15 bases in the middle. This CDR3 is 13 amino acids long. The CDR3 sequence: CASSSGGGWEQFF. CDR3 bases: TGTGCCAGCAGTTCAGGCGGAGGCTGGGAGCAGTTCTTC.

The rearrangement uses TRBV18 and TRBJ2-6, with 7 nucleotides matching TRBD1. Germline assignment: CDR1 KGHSH and CDR2 LQKENI. The CDR3 is made up of 18 amino acids. V lost 3 bases to trimming and J lost 0 bases; unmatched junction nucleotides: 8. The CDR3 region has the DNA TGTGCCAGCTCACCCCCGACAGGGAAGAGCTCTGGGGCCAACGTCCTGACTTTC. Translation gives CASSPPTGKSSGANVLTF.

The chain is built from TRBV27 and TRBJ1-5, with 8 nucleotides matching TRBD1. This CDR3 is 17 amino acids long. CDR1 is MNHEY, CDR2 SMNVEV, per germline (reference sequence). With 4 bases clipped from V and 3 bases from J, the junction kept 11 bases outside the gene matches. CDR3 sequence (DNA): TGTGCCAGCAGTTCTCCATCGACAGGGGTCGACAATCAGCCCCAGCATTTT. Its protein is CASSSPSTGVDNQPQHF.

The chain recombines TRBV6-5 with TRBJ2-7; possible D gene TRBD1, 7 bases. Germline CDR1 is MNHEY and CDR2 is SVGAGI. V was shortened by 2 bases and J by 6 bases, with 17 bases between the two germline ends. The CDR3 is 15 residues long. CDR3 DNA sequence: TGTGCCAGCAGTTACACTCAAACAGGGGAGGCCGAGCAGTACTTC. Protein: CASSYTQTGEAEQYF.

The rearrangement links TRBV4-2 to TRBJ1-5; unclear D gene. The CDR3 sequence is 14 residues long. The V gene lost 3 bases and the J gene lost 0 bases, with 6 bases spanning the gap. Germline CDR1 is LGHNA and CDR2 is YNFKEQ. CDR3 coding DNA: TGTGCCAGCAGCCACGGCGGTAGCAATCAGCCCCAGCATTTT. Its protein product is CASSHGGSNQPQHF.

This chain uses TRBV7-2 with TRBJ2-1; 12 bases agree with TRBD2. J lost 12 bases, V lost 1 base, and 10 bases had no gene match. Germline loops: CDR1 SGHTA, CDR2 FQGNSA. The CDR3 loop spans 16 amino acids. The CDR3 DNA follows: TGTGCCAGCAGCTTAGGCGGACTAGCGGGGCCTTCGGGGCAGTTCTTC. This codes for CASSLGGLAGPSGQFF.

Note on this clone: At one end the junction does not follow the germline gene, possibly because of a read error. The chain employs TRBV7-9 and TRBJ2-7; TRBD1 matches at 11 bases. The V gene's germline CDR1 is SEHNR and CDR2 FQNEAQ (reference sequence). The CDR3 is 16 amino acids. The CDR3, as DNA: TGTTCCAGCAGCGCGGGGACAGGGGGTACCTCCTACGAGCAGTACTTC. Residues: CSSSAGTGGTSYEQYF.

The chain has TRBV27 and TRBJ1-3; D is unresolved. V was cut by 5 bases and J by 9 bases, with 17 bases left in between. Germline assignment: CDR1 MNHEY and CDR2 SMNVEV (reference sequence). The CDR3 length is 14 residues. The CDR3 is CASSKAGRTGTIYF. CDR3 bases: TGTGCCAGCAGTAAAGCCGGCAGAACGGGCACCATATATTTT.

The chain employs TRBV19 and TRBJ2-7; 12 bases align to TRBD1. Germline CDR1 reads LNHDA; CDR2 reads SQIVND (reference sequence). CDR3 length: 14 residues. V dropped 5 bases and J dropped 5; count of bases not matched to a gene: 4. The chain's CDR3 is CASSLGTGGHEQYF. In DNA form, the CDR3 reads TGTGCCAGTAGTTTAGGGACAGGGGGCCACGAGCAGTACTTC. The whole variable domain, filled in from reference TRBV19 and TRBJ2-7, reads DGGITQSPKYLFRKEGQNVTLSCEQNLNHDAMYWYRQDPGQGLRLIYYSQIVNDFQKGDIAEGYSVSREKKESFPLTVTSAQKNPTAFYLCASSLGTGGHEQYFGPGTRLTVT.

The chain uses TRBV19 and TRBJ2-7, with TRBD1 matching 9 bases. Germline-derived CDR1 and CDR2 are LNHDA and SQIVND (reference sequence). The J segment lost 6 bases and the V segment lost 4 bases, leaving 7 bases of the junction unmatched. The CDR3 spans 14 residues. CDR3 sequence (DNA): TGTGCCAGTAGTACGACAGGGGGAAACCTCGAGCAGTACTTC. Translating it yields CASSTTGGNLEQYF.

The chain employs TRBV27 and TRBJ2-5; 7 bases agree with TRBD2. The last part of the DNA fits TRBJ2-7 better; the J call may be wrong. Germline V gene sequence: CDR1 MNHEY, CDR2 SMNVEV (reference sequence). The CDR3 consists of 18 residues. CDR3 in amino acids: CASSLSAMVALASHEQYF. As DNA, the CDR3 is TGTGCCAGCAGTTTATCAGCTATGGTTGCACTAGCGAGCCACGAGCAGTACTTC.

In this sample, this clone turned up once. The chain uses TRBV5-4 and TRBJ2-7; 10 nucleotides align to TRBD1. The germline CDR1 and CDR2 sequences are SGHNT and YYREEE (reference sequence). The CDR3 sequence is 16 residues long. With V trimmed by 3 bases and J by 5 bases, 11 bases remained unmatched. CDR3 coding DNA: TGTGCCAGCAGCTCTACCGGGACAGGGGCGTATCACGAGCAGTACTTC. It yields the protein CASSSTGTGAYHEQYF. The complete variable domain, with remaining parts taken from reference TRBV5-4 and TRBJ2-7, reads ETGVTQSPTHLIKTRGQQVTLRCSSQSGHNTVSWYQQALGQGPQFIFQYYREEENGRGNFPPRFSGLQFPNYSSELNVNALELDDSALYLCASSSTGTGAYHEQYFGPGTRLTVT.

This clone was seen a few times. The gene calls are TRBV29-1 and TRBJ1-1; the D is unclear. V shed 3 bases and J shed 3 bases, with 14 bases lying between them. Per germline, CDR1 SQVTM and CDR2 ANQGSEA. The CDR3 contains 14 residues. CDR3 sequence: CSVEGRIVHTEAFF. CDR3 DNA: TGCAGCGTTGAGGGCCGCATCGTACACACTGAAGCTTTCTTT.

The genes are TRBV4-1 and TRBJ2-7, with TRBD2 identical over 9 bases. Germline-derived CDR1 and CDR2 are MGHRA and YSYEKL. J gave up 7 bases and V 0 bases, and 4 bases lay outside the gene matches. This CDR3 contains 14 residues. In DNA, the CDR3 is TGCGCCAGCAGCCAAGAAAATCTAGCGGGGGAGCAGTACTTC. Translated, it gives CASSQENLAGEQYF.

The rearrangement links TRBV28 to TRBJ2-7; TRBD2 matches 10 bases. Germline V lookup: CDR1 MDHEN, CDR2 SYDVKM. V trimming: 2 bases; J trimming: 6 bases; junction bases outside the gene matches: 10. This CDR3 comprises 16 residues. The CDR3 DNA is TGTGCCAGCAGTTTAGGCACTAGCGGGGTTGTGACCGAGCAGTACTTC. Its translation is CASSLGTSGVVTEQYF.

The V call is TRBV19, the J call TRBJ2-2, with 8 positions matching TRBD1. The trim removed 6 bases at V and 6 bases at J, leaving 0 bases unmatched. The CDR3 spans 12 residues. Germline V CDR1 and CDR2: LNHDA, SQIVND (reference sequence). CDR3 sequence reads: CASRQGAGELFF. CDR3 sequence (DNA): TGTGCCAGTAGACAGGGGGCCGGGGAGCTGTTTTTT.

This chain joins TRBV2 and TRBJ2-1; maybe TRBD1 (6 bases). The CDR3 loop spans 16 amino acids. V was cut by 6 bases and J by 1 base, with 16 bases left in between. Germline V CDR1 and CDR2: SNHLY, FYNNEI. This chain's CDR3 is CASRYSGVASYNEQFF. DNA of the CDR3: TGTGCCAGCAGGTACTCAGGGGTGGCATCCTACAATGAGCAGTTCTTC.